The subject of this entry is one T cell receptor beta chain. Its antigen remains unknown. The entry originates in a study of T cells in narcolepsy. TCRdb keeps only in-frame clones here, not all; method: immunoSEQ multiplex PCR. Found here are about 30,000 clones, around 83% of them singletons; the top ten hold 0.5% to 0.85%. CDR3 length: 13 amino acids. CDR1 is LNHDA, CDR2 SQIVND, per germline (reference sequence). V lost 4 bases, J lost 3 bases, and 2 bases stayed unmatched. Overall study results and limits: Healthy controls reportedly lacked the autoreactive clonotypes serially found in patients' blood. HCRT-specific and TRIB2-specific autoreactive clonotypes appeared among same-patient CSF and blood CD4+ clonotypes. Autoreactive clone sequences were missing from some blood memory CD4+ repertoires.

This receptor was taken from a human donor in good health. Specimen: memory (CD45RA-) CD4+ T cells from blood. V is TRBV19 and J is TRBJ1-1; TRBD1 matches at 7 bases. The CDR3 spells CASSSDRDTEAFF. In DNA form, the CDR3 reads TGTGCCAGTAGTAGCGACAGGGACACTGAAGCTTTCTTT.